What follows describes a single T cell receptor (beta chain). What it binds is not known. The sample belongs to a study of cytomegalovirus exposure and HLA in healthy donors. Study at large: An earlier analysis identified 117 million unique TCR beta sequences in some 180 million T cells. Regarding the study as a whole: The authors reported that TCR beta sequences could predict HLA-A and HLA-B alleles. These predictions were accurate for most subjects in the first cohort. Data from an earlier analysis indicated that most TCR beta V segments were productive either about 87% or about 30% of the time.

The PCR had 60 Vbeta and 13 Jbeta primers. Repertoires were generated with immunoSEQ multiplex PCR, while TCRdb's copy carries only in-frame clones and drops some. The sample includes roughly 290,000 clones, around 80% of them seen just once. The CDR3 is 15 amino acids. The V gene's germline CDR1 is PRHDT and CDR2 FYEKMQ (reference sequence). Between the trimmed V and J ends, which lost 8 bases and 3 bases, there was a span of 19 bases. The TCR originated in a girl aged 2-10 years in good health and CMV-seronegative. Sequencing was carried out using PBMCs. This chain uses TRBV13 with TRBJ1-2; D is uncertain. The CDR3, as DNA: TGTGCCAGCCGTTTATCTATCGTGGGAGACTATGGCTACACCTTC. Residues: CASRLSIVGDYGYTF.